Presented here are 4 T cell receptor beta chains from one specimen sequenced in a study of OX40 agonist ivuxolimab in advanced cancers. The assay was immunoSEQ multiplex PCR, and TCRdb's table has in-frame clones only and misses some. The top ten clones hold around 0.55% of a sample with roughly 120,000 clones, 80% to 90% of them seen once. This sample comprised CD4+ or CD8+ T cells sorted from blood, obtained in a trial of the OX40 agonist ivuxolimab. These receptors were collected from an adult with an advanced solid tumor such as melanoma, head and neck, liver or kidney cancer.

Only one count was recorded for this clone. This rearrangement joins TRBV10-2 to TRBJ1-5; maybe TRBD1 (5 bases). With 1 base removed from V and 9 bases from J, the gap between germline ends came to 22 bases. The V gene's germline CDR1 is WSHSY and CDR2 SAAADI. The CDR3 loop spans 17 amino acids. As DNA, the CDR3 is TGCGCCAGCAGTGAGTTATCAGGACGGACACTTGGGTCGCCCCAGCATTTT. Translated: CASSELSGRTLGSPQHF.

The chain joins TRBV5-6 to TRBJ1-2; D ambiguous. Between the trimmed V and J ends, which lost 1 base and 5 bases, there was a span of 6 bases. This CDR3 comprises 12 residues. Germline V gene lookup returns CDR1 SGHDT and CDR2 YYEEEE. CDR3 DNA: TGTGCCAGCAGCTTGAGGGAATATGGCTACACCTTC. Protein product: CASSLREYGYTF.

This clone occurred once. The chain uses TRBV7-2 and TRBJ1-4, with a tentative D call TRBD1 (5 bases). The CDR3 spans 17 residues. Trimming shortened V by 2 bases and J by 0 bases, and 13 bases separated the two germline ends. Germline V lookup: CDR1 SGHTA, CDR2 FQGNSA. CDR3 in amino acids: CASSLRTLGATNEKLFF. Written as DNA, the CDR3 is TGTGCCAGCAGCTTACGGACCCTAGGGGCAACTAATGAAAAACTGTTTTTT. Based on the CDR3 plus reference TRBV7-2 and TRBJ1-4, the full variable domain is GAGVSQSPSNKVTEKGKDVELRCDPISGHTALYWYRQSLGQGLEFLIYFQGNSAPDKSGLPSDRFSAERTGGSVSTLTIQRTQQEDSAVYLCASSLRTLGATNEKLFFGSGTQLSVL.

In its sample, this clone was seen a few times. The gene calls are TRBV7-2 and TRBJ1-5; 7 bases are a match to TRBD1. CDR1 is SGHTA and CDR2 is FQGNSA in the germline V gene. The CDR3 sequence is 14 residues long. V trimming: 5 bases; J trimming: 3 bases; junction bases outside the gene matches: 4. The DNA of the CDR3 is TGTGCCAGCAGCCGGGGACAGCTCAATCAGCCCCAGCATTTT. It specifies CASSRGQLNQPQHF.